This T cell receptor (beta chain) was obtained from a study of blood T cell repertoires in COVID-19 (dated by TCRdb to the early 2020s). Notes on the research overall: The collaborator samples originated in the United States, Italy and Spain and spanned the acute and convalescent phases of COVID-19. The prospective study material was composed of cDNA or gDNA derived from T cells, B-cell-depleted T cells, or PBMCs. The dataset comprised deeply sampled blood TCRbeta repertoires from subjects exposed to, actively infected with, or recovered from COVID-19. The repertoires were made available in a free public database intended to serve as a resource for research on the immune response to SARS-CoV-2. Samples came from the ongoing ImmuneRACE study (first 160 participants) plus 1,254 subjects from 6 global collaborators. Sample metadata almost always included a de-identified subject ID, COVID-19 status, age in years and sex. HLA class I and class II types, where available, came from metadata supplied by the sample provider rather than from assay-based typing.

TCRbeta CDR3 regions were amplified from genomic DNA by means of the immunoSEQ Assay, a bias-controlled multiplex PCR. The original pipeline was this. The number of nucleated cells in each sample was estimated from the amplification of reference gene primers within the assay. To quantify the absolute abundance of each unique TCRbeta CDR3 rearrangement, sequence reads were collapsed and filtered. For each sample, productive Simpson clonality was calculated by taking the square root of Simpson's diversity index across productive rearrangements. This immuneACCESS table, as held by TCRdb, lists in-frame sequences with V and J called but not all clones. Of the missing ones, under half trace to an unresolved V gene in checked studies; the others have no known cause. That table furnishes V, J and clone size, whereas the DNA furnished D and trimming. The sample table holds 70,000 or so clones, of which 90% were seen once. Approximately 4.9% of the sample lies in the top ten.

Each collaborating institution followed its own protocols to collect whole blood in K2EDTA tubes. For TCRbeta analysis, collaborators shipped samples in one of three forms: frozen whole blood, isolated PBMCs, or DNA extracted from either of those sample types. For this clone: Its antigen is unknown. Nothing much larger sits one base from this clone, and base qualities are not available.

Summary of the overall study and its limitations: The quantity of clinical and demographic metadata differed by source and by participant and was supplied without curation.

The TCR sequence derives from a woman between 18 and 30 years old with acute or convalescent COVID-19. Input material: peripheral blood.

The DNA sequence is given as TGTGCCAGCAGCCGGACTAGCGGGATGAACGAGCAGTACTTC. This yields the protein CASSRTSGMNEQYF. The sequence links TRBV9 to TRBJ2-7, and 12 bases in between align with TRBD2. CDR1 is given as SGDLS and CDR2 as YYNGEE, both from the germline V gene. The junction shows trimming of 4 bases on V and 5 bases on J, and the gene matches do not reach 4 bases of it. Taken from cysteine to phenylalanine, the CDR3 has 14 residues. This entry keeps only the CDR3 DNA: 42 bases, framed from base 1.